Reported below is one T cell receptor beta chain. V gave up 0 bases and J gave up 7 bases; unmatched junction bases: 4. There are 16 residues in the CDR3. CDR1 is LGHNA and CDR2 is YSLEER in the germline V gene. Study members were between roughly 18 and 100 years old and lived in 20 to 30 US regions. During the 2 weeks before they entered the study, exposed participants had met someone with a PCR-confirmed or clinician-diagnosed COVID-19 case. As processed by the authors: Estimation of nucleated cell counts relied on the amplification of reference gene primers. The method was immunoSEQ multiplex PCR; TCRdb's version includes in-frame clones alone and lacks a portion of them. V, J and clone size reflect that table, while D and trimming were determined from the DNA. The top ten hold 0.7% to 0.95% of the sample, which has more than 300,000 clones, approximately 90% seen once. The sample comes from a study of blood T cell repertoires in COVID-19. Study information: Some COVID-19 samples were acute and others convalescent; all came from the United States, Italy and Spain.

The source of this sequence is a woman aged 35 to 49 who had been exposed to COVID-19. Material: PBMCs or T cells enriched from blood (not recorded which). V and J are TRBV4-3 and TRBJ1-6; 9 positions match TRBD1. CDR3 in amino acids: CASSQDGGQGNSPLHF. In nucleotides, the CDR3 is TGCGCCAGCAGCCAAGATGGGGGACAGGGCAATTCACCCCTCCACTTT.